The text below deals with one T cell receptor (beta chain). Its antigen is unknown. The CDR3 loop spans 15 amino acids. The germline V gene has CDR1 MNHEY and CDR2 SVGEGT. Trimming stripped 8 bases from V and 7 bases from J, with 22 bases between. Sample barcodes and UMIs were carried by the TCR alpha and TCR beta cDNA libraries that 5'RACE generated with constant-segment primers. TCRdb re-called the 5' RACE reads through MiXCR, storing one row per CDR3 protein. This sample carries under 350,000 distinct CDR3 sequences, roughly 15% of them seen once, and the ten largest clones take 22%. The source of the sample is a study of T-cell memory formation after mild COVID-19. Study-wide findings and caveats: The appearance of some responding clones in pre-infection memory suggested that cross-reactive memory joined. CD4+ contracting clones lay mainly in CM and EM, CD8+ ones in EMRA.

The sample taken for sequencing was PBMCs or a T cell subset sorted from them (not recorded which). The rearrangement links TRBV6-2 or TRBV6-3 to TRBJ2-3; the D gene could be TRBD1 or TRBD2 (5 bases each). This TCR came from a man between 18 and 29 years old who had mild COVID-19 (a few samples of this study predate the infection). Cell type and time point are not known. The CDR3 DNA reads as TGTGCCAGCGGGGCCGGGACCGTGAGACCCTATACGCAGTATTTT. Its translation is CASGAGTVRPYTQYF.